The clone carrying this T cell receptor beta chain was seen a handful of times. Its specificity is unknown. These data are taken from a study of T-cell memory formation after mild COVID-19. Whole-study findings and limits: Some responding clones appeared in pre-infection memory, suggesting cross-reactive memory joined. The authors did not confirm SARS-CoV-2 specificity of second-wave clones peaking day 37.

TCRdb re-called the 5' RACE reads with MiXCR, one entry per CDR3 protein. Of fewer than 150,000 distinct CDR3 sequences listed, 22% are singletons. The sample taken for sequencing was PBMCs or a T cell subset sorted from them (not recorded which). This receptor was identified in a young man who had mild COVID-19 (a few samples of this study predate the infection). Cell type and time point are not known.

The CDR3 loop reads CSASMNTEAFF. For the CDR3, the DNA is TGCAGTGCCTCAATGAACACTGAAGCTTTCTTT. This rearrangement joins TRBV20-1 to TRBJ1-1; D not resolved. CDR1 and CDR2 from the germline V gene are DFQATT and SNEGSKA (reference sequence). Trimming took 6 bases from V and 0 from J, leaving 5 bases between them. The CDR3 sequence is 11 residues long.